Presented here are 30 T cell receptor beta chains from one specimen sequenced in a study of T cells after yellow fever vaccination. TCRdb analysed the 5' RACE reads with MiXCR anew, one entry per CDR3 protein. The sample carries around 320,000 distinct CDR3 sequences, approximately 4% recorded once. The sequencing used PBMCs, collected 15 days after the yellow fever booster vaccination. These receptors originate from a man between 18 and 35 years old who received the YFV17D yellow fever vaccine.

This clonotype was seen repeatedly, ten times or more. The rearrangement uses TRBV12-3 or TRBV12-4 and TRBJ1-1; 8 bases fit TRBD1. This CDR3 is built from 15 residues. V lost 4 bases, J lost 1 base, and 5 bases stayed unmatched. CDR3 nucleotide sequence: TGTGCCAGCAGTTCGCAGGGGGCCGGGAACACTGAAGCTTTCTTT. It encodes CASSSQGAGNTEAFF.

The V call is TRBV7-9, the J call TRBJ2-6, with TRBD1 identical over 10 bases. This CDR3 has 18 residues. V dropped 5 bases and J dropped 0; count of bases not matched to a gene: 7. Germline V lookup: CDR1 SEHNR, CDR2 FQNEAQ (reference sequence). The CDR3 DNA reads TGTGCCAGCAGCCCGAGGACAGGGGGTTACTCTGGGGCCAACGTCCTGACTTTC. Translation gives CASSPRTGGYSGANVLTF.

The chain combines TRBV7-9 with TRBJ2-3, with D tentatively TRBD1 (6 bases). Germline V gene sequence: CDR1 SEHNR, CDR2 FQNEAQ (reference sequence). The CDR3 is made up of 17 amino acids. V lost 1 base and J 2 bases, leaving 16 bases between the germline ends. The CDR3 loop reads CASSLGLGQQHTDTQYF. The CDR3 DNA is TGTGCCAGCAGCTTAGGTTTGGGACAACAACACACAGATACGCAGTATTTT.

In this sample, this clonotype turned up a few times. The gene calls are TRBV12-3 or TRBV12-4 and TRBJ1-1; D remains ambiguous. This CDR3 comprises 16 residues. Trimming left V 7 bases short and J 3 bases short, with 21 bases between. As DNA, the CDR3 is TGTGCCAGCACTCCTTTGGGTCGTGCGGGGTACACTGAAGCTTTCTTT. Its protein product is CASTPLGRAGYTEAFF.

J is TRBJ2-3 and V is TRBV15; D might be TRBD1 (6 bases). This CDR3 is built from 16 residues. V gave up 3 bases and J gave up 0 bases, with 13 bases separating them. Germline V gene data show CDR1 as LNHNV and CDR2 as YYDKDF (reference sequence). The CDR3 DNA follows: TGTGCCACCAGCAGGGGAGACAGGTCCAGCACAGATACGCAGTATTTT. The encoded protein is CATSRGDRSSTDTQYF.

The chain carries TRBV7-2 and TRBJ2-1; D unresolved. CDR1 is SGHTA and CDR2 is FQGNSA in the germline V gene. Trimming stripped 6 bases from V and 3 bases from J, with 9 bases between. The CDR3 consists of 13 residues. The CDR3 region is CASRRDGYNEQFF. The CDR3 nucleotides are TGTGCCAGCAGACGCGACGGCTACAATGAGCAGTTCTTC.

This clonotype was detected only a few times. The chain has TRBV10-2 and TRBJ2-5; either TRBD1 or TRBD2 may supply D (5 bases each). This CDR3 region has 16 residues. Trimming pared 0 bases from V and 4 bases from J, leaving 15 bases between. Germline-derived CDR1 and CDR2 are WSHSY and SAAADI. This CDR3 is CASSESMNTGLETQYF. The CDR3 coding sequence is TGCGCCAGCAGTGAGTCGATGAATACGGGGCTAGAGACCCAGTACTTC.

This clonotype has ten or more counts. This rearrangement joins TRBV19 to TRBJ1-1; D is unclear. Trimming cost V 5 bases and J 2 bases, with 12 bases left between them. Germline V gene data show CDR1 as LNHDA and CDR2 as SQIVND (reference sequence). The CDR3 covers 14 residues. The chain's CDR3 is CASSPRQSNTEAFF. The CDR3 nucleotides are TGTGCCAGTAGTCCACGCCAGTCCAACACTGAAGCTTTCTTT.

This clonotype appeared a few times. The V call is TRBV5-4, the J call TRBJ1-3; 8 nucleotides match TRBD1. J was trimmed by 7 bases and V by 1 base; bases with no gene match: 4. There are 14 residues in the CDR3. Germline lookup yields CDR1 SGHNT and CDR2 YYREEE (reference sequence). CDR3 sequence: CASSLQGARNTIYF. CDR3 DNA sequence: TGTGCCAGCAGCTTGCAGGGGGCTCGGAACACCATATATTTT. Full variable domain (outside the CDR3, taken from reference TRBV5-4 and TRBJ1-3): ETGVTQSPTHLIKTRGQQVTLRCSSQSGHNTVSWYQQALGQGPQFIFQYYREEENGRGNFPPRFSGLQFPNYSSELNVNALELDDSALYLCASSLQGARNTIYFGEGSWLTVV.

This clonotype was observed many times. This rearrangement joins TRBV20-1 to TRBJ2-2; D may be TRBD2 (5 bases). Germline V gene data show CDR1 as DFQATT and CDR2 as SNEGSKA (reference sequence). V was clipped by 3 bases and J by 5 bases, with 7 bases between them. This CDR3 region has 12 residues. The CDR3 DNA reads TGCAGTGCTAGGGGAGATACCGGGGAGCTGTTTTTT. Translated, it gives CSARGDTGELFF.

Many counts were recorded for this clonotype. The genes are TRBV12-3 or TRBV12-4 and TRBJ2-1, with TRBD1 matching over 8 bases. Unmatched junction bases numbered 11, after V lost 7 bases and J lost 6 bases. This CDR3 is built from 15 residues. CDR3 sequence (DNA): TGTGCCAGCAAGAAGGTAGGGACAGGCTTCAATGAGCAGTTCTTC. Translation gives CASKKVGTGFNEQFF.

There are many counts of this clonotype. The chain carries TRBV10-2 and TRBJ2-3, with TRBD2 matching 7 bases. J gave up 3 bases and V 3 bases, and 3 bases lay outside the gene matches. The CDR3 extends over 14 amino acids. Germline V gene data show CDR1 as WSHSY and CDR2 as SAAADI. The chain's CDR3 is CASSDGGRTDTQYF. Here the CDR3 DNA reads TGCGCCAGCAGTGACGGGGGGAGGACAGATACGCAGTATTTT.

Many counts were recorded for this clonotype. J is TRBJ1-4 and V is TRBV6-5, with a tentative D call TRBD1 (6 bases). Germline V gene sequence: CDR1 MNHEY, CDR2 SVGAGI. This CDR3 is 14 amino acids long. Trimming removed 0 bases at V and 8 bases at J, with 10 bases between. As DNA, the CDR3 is TGTGCCAGCAGTTACTCAGGAGGGGGGGAAAAACTGTTTTTT. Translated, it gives CASSYSGGGEKLFF.

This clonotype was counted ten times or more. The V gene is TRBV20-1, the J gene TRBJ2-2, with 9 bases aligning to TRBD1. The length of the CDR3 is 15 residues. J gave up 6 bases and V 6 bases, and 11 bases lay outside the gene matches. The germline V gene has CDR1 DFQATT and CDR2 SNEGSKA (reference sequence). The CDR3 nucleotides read TGCAGTGCCCCTACAGGGGGCGCGGGTTCCGGGGAGCTGTTTTTT. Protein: CSAPTGGAGSGELFF.

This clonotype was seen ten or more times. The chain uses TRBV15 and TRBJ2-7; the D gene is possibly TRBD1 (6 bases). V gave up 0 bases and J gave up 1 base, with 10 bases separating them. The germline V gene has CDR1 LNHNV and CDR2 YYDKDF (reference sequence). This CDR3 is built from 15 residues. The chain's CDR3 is CATSRDPQGSYEQYF. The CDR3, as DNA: TGTGCCACCAGCAGAGACCCACAGGGTTCCTACGAGCAGTACTTC.

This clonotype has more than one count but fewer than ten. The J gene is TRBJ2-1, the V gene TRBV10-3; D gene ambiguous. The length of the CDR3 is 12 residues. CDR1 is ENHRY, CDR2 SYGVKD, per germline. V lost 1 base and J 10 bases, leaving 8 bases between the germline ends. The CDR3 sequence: CAISELSREQFF. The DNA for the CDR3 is TGTGCCATCAGTGAGTTATCGAGGGAGCAGTTCTTC.

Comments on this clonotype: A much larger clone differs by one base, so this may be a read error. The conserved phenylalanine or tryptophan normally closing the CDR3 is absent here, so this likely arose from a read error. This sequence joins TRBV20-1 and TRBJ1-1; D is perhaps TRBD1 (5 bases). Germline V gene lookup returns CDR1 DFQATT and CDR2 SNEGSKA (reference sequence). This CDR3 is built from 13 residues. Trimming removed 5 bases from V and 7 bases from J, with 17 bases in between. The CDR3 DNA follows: TGCAGTGCTCGCACTCGGGGGGACGGTGAAGCTTTCCTT. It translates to CSARTRGDGEAFL.

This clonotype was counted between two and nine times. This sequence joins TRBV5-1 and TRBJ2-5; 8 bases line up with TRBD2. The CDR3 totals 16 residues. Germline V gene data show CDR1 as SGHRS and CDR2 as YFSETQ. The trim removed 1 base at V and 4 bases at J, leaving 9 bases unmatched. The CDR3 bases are TGCGCCAGCAGCTTGCAGACAGCGGGGGAGGGAGAGACCCAGTACTTC. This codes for CASSLQTAGEGETQYF.

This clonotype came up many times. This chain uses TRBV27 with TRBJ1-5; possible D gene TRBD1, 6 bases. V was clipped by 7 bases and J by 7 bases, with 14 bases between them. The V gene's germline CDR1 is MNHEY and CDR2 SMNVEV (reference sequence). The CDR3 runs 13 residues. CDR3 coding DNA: TGTGCCAGCAAGCAGGGGTTTATGCAGCCCCAGCATTTT. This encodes CASKQGFMQPQHF.

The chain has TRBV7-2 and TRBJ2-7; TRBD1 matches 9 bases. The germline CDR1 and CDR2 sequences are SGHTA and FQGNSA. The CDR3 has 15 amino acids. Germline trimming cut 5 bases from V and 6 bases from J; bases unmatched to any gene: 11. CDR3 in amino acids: CASSLESGTGTEQYF. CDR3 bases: TGTGCCAGCAGCCTCGAGTCCGGGACAGGGACCGAGCAGTACTTC.

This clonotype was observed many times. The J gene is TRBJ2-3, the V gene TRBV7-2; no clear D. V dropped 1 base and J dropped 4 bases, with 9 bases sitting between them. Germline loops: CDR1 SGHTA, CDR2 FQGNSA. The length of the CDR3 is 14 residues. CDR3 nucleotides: TGTGCCAGCAGCTTAGGGCTAGGACCAGATACGCAGTATTTT. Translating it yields CASSLGLGPDTQYF.

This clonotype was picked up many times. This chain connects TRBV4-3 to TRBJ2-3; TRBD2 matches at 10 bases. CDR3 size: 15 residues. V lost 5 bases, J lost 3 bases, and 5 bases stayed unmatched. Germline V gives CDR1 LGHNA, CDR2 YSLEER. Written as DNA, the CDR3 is TGCGCCAGCAGCAAACTAGCGGGGAGGACAGATACGCAGTATTTT. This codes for CASSKLAGRTDTQYF.

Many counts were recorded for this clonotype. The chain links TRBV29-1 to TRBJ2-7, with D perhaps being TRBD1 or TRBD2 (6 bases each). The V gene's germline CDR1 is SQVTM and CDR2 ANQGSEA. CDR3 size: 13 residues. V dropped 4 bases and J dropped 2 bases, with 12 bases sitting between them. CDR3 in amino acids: CSVVRGAAYEQYF. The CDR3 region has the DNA TGCAGCGTTGTGAGGGGGGCCGCCTACGAGCAGTACTTC.

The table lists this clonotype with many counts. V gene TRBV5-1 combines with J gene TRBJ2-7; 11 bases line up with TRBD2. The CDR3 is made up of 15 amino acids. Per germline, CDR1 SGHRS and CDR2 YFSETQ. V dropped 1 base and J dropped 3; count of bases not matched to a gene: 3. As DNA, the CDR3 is TGCGCCAGCAGCTTGTCTAGCGGGGGGTACTACGAGCAGTACTTC. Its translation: CASSLSSGGYYEQYF.

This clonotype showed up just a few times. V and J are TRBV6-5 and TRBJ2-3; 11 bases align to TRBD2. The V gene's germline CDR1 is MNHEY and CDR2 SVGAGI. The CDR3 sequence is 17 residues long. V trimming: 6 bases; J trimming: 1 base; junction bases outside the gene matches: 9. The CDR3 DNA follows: TGTGCCAGCAGGCGTCTAGCGGGGGGCCCGGGCACAGATACGCAGTATTTT. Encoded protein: CASRRLAGGPGTDTQYF.

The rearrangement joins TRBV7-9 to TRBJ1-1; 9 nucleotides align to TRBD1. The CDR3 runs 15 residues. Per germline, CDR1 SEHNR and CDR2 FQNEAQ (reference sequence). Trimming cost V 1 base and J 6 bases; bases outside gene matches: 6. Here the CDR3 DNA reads TGTGCCAGCAGCTTAGAGGACAGGGGCTCGCCTGAAGCTTTCTTT. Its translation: CASSLEDRGSPEAFF.

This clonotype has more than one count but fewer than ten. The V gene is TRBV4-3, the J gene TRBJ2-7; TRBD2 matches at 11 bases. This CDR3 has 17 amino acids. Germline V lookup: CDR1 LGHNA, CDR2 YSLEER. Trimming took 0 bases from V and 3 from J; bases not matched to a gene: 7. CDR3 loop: CASSQDPPSGGNYEQYF. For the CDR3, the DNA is TGCGCCAGCAGCCAAGATCCTCCTAGCGGGGGGAACTACGAGCAGTACTTC.

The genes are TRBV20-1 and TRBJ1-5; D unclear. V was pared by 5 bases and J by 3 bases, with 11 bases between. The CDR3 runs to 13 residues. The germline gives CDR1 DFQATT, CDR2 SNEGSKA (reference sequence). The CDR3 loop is CSAVLGPNQPQHF. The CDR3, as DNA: TGCAGTGCTGTTCTAGGTCCCAATCAGCCCCAGCATTTT.

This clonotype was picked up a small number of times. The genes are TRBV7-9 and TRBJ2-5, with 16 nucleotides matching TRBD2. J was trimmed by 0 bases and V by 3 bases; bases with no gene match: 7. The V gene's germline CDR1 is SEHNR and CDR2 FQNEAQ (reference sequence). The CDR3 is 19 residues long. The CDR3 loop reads CASSLGLAGGDEYQETQYF. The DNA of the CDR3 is TGTGCCAGCAGCTTGGGACTAGCGGGGGGGGATGAGTACCAAGAGACCCAGTACTTC.

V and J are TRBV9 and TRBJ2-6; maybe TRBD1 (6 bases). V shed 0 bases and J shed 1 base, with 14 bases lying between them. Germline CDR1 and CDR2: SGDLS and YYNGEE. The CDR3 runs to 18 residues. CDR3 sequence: CASSVGGRGASGANVLTF. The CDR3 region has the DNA TGTGCCAGCAGCGTAGGAGGCAGGGGCGCTTCTGGGGCCAACGTCCTGACTTTC.